The present T cell receptor (beta chain) was sequenced within a study of shared clonotypes between healthy human individuals. Sequenced by immunoSEQ multiplex PCR; TCRdb stores in-frame clones only, minus some. The sample lists some 500,000 clones, roughly 95% seen once, with approximately 0.067% in the top ten. Regarding the study as a whole: Read depth was anticipated to influence clonotype sharing among donors. The sampled material consisted only of blood, and tissue repertoires are likely to differ. It was the non-shared clonotypes that had lower generation probabilities than clonotypes shared by all four donors.

In this sample, this clone turned up once. Its antigen is unknown. The CDR3 sequence is 15 residues long. V dropped 0 bases and J dropped 3 bases, with 9 bases sitting between them. Germline CDR1 reads WSHSY; CDR2 reads SAAADI. This receptor was obtained from a woman younger than 45 in good health. Sequencing was done on a sample of naive CD4+ T cells sorted from blood. The subset here: CD45RA+ positively selected. The rearrangement joins TRBV10-2 to TRBJ1-5; D is perhaps TRBD1 (5 bases). The CDR3 DNA is TGCGCCAGCAGTGAGTCTTCAGGGCACAATCAGCCCCAGCATTTT. It specifies CASSESSGHNQPQHF.